This T cell receptor beta chain was recorded in a study of molecular identifiers for immune sequencing clone quantification. V lost 5 bases and J lost 5, with 19 bases in between. This CDR3 comprises 15 residues. Germline CDR1 is SNHLY and CDR2 is FYNNEI. Each CDR3 protein gets one entry after TCRdb re-called the PCR reads with MiXCR. The sample consists of approximately 550,000 distinct CDR3 sequences, about a fifth of them appearing once. This clonotype was detected ten times or more. The sequencing sample was made of naive CD8+ T cells from blood, with Jurkat cell RNA spiked in. Described subset: FACS-sorted CD8+CD4-CCR7+CD45RA+ naive T cells. This receptor was taken from a human donor in good health. Some libraries in this study had Jurkat cell RNA spiked in. The chain recombines TRBV2 with TRBJ2-7; D may be TRBD2 (5 bases). The CDR3 loop reads CASSSSGLASHEQYF. The CDR3 DNA reads as TGTGCCAGCAGTTCGTCCGGCCTAGCAAGCCACGAGCAGTACTTC. The full variable domain, rest sourced from reference TRBV2 and TRBJ2-7, is EPEVTQTPSHQVTQMGQEVILRCVPISNHLYFYWYRQILGQKVEFLVSFYNNEISEKSEIFDDQFSVERPDGSNFTLKIRSTKLEDSAMYFCASSSSGLASHEQYFGPGTRLTVT.